This TCR beta chain was captured by sequencing in a study of shared clonotypes between healthy human individuals (dated by TCRdb to about 2020). In the study overall: A few men and two women, aged 18 to 49 years, made up the cohort. For each donor, CD4 naive and CD4 memory were each run on three plates, CD8 naive on two plates, and CD8 memory on one plate. The study deeply sequenced blood TCR repertoires of several healthy adults to estimate repertoire size and the extent of clonotype sharing between individuals. Different laboratories and diverse techniques were used to prepare libraries and sequence TCR repertoires, to increase sequencing depth and limit assay-specific biases. Each donor's leukapheresis produced roughly between roughly 0.94 and 9.5 billion PBMCs.

Looking up the germline V gene yields CDR1 SGHAT and CDR2 FQNNGV. The CDR3 sequence holds 15 residues, the cysteine and phenylalanine included. Of all the DNA, just the CDR3 is kept, 45 bases in frame from base 1. Trimming at the junction amounts to 5 bases on V and 2 bases on J, and the germline ends lie 13 bases apart. Worth noting for this clone: This clone's antigen is unknown. It has no much larger one-base neighbor in the sample; base qualities were not kept.

General study outcomes and caveats: Across a few donors, approximately 4.6% of naive CD4, 3% to 4% of naive CD8, around 2.1% of memory CD4, and approximately 0.42% of memory CD8 clonotypes were shared. Because the study included only a small number of donors, the genetic and exposure-history diversity represented was limited. Sampling was restricted to blood, and TCR repertoires in tissue are likely to differ from TCR repertoires in blood. Even with the large sequencing depth, rarefaction of the sorted-subset datasets indicated that sequencing was incomplete. Clonotypes shared by all four sorted-subset donors showed higher generation probabilities than non-shared clonotypes. Naive subsets generally had larger estimated clonotype richness than memory subsets did. Pairwise subsampling indicated that sequencing depth was expected to affect the degree of clonotype sharing among donors.

CD8 naive samples were CD45RO-negative cells positively selected for CCR7, giving a CD45RA+CCR7+ population that excluded TemRA cells. Healthy HIV-negative adults with no recently reported acute infections or vaccinations were included as donors. Every donor was a Caucasian adult living in Nashville, Tennessee, USA. Blood was collected by leukapheresis, and PBMCs were isolated by Ficoll-Histopaque density gradient centrifugation and then cryopreserved in liquid nitrogen vapor phase. Purity and quantity of every magnetically sorted T cell population were checked by analytical flow cytometry. Genomic DNA was isolated from each sorted fraction and quantified by UV absorbance on a Nanodrop 2000c. Using the deep immunoSEQ assay, TCR CDR3 regions were amplified from genomic DNA by multiplex PCR. Extracted genomic DNA from each cell subset was spread evenly across all wells of several immunoSEQ 96-well plates, with each plate serving as a replicate. For sorted subsets, each replicate PCR was loaded with around 220 ng genomic DNA, equivalent to about 30,000 T cell genomes. Purified libraries were quantified with a Qubit 3.0 fluorometer, sized on a Bioanalyzer 2100, and re-quantified with the KAPA Library Quantification kit. Each immunoSEQ 96-well plate was sequenced on its own single-read 150-cycle Illumina NextSeq 550 flow cell. The original methods were these. Because the immunoSEQ output held only junctional sequences and lacked quality scores, the filtering could not match the filtering applied to full-length reads. To assign V/J genes and CDR3, sequences were annotated using PyIR, a Python wrapper for IgBLAST v1.9, with IMGT germline references. Any read was removed if the V/J assignment was weak (E-value above 1e-6), the CDR3 was missing, or the read contained stop codons, out-of-frame junctions, or ambiguous translated residues. V3J clonotypes were defined by identical inferred V gene, J gene, and CDR3 amino acid sequence. Percentage overlap between repertoires was computed as shared unique clonotypes divided by the size of the smaller repertoire. RTK rarefaction, the Chao1 estimator, and Recon v2.1 estimates of unobserved clonotypes were used to assess repertoire richness. Generation probabilities were computed with OLGA for all TCRbeta clonotypes obtained by the gDNA method from several donors. TCRdb's version of the immuneACCESS table is confined to in-frame rearrangements and falls short of the full clone set. An unresolved V gene accounts for under half of the shortfall where checked; the remainder is of unknown origin. V, J and clone size are taken as reported in that table, and D and trimming were inferred from the DNA itself. Present in this sample are roughly 570,000 clones, 95% to 98% of which were seen just once. The ten largest clones take up 0.3% of the sample.

The rearrangement combines TRBV11-2 with TRBJ1-5; the D gene is perhaps TRBD1, from 5 matching bases. The receptor comes from a young man in good health. Sequences were obtained from naive CD8+ T cells sorted from blood. The sample's cell subset or site label, decoded: CD45RA+CCR7+. The encoded CDR3 is CASSQIQDGNQPQHF. The bases are TGTGCCAGCAGCCAAATACAGGACGGCAATCAGCCCCAGCATTTT. Supplemented by the reference TRBV11-2 and TRBJ1-5 proteins around the CDR3, the complete variable domain is EAGVAQSPRYKIIEKRQSVAFWCNPISGHATLYWYQQILGQGPKLLIQFQNNGVVDDSQLPKDRFSAERLKGVDSTLKIQPAKLEDSAVYLCASSQIQDGNQPQHFGDGTRLSIL.